The source of this TCR beta chain is a study of blood T cell repertoires in COVID-19. This CDR3 spans 16 amino acids. Germline V gene lookup returns CDR1 MNHEY and CDR2 SMNVEV (reference sequence). J was trimmed by 7 bases and V by 3 bases; bases with no gene match: 14. Original methodology: Researchers report that nucleated cell counts were estimated from reference gene primer amplification. Sequencing was performed with immunoSEQ multiplex PCR; in TCRdb, only in-frame clones are kept and a portion is missing. That table supplies the V and J calls and clone size; D and trimming were determined from the DNA. The sample has 250,000 to 350,000 clones; approximately 90% are singletons.

The receptor's source is a man younger than 35 with active or convalescent COVID-19. The chain combines TRBV27 with TRBJ1-2; TRBD1 matches 7 bases. Sequenced sample: peripheral blood. This CDR3 is CASSFSLRGSDGGYTF. Written as DNA, the CDR3 is TGTGCCAGCAGTTTCTCCCTCAGGGGGAGTGATGGTGGCTACACCTTC.